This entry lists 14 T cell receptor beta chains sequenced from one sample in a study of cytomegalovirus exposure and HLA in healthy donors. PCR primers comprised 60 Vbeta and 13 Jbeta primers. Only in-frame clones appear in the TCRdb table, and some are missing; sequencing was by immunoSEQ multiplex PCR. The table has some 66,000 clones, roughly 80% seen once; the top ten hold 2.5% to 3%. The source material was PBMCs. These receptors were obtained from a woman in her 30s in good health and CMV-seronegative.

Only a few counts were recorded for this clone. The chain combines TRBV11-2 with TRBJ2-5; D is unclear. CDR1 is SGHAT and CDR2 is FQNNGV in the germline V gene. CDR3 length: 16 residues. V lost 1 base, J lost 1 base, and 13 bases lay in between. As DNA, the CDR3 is TGTGCCAGCAGCTTAGGAGTTAAACCGCCCCAAGAGACCCAGTACTTC. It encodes CASSLGVKPPQETQYF. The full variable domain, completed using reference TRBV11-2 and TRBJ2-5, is EAGVAQSPRYKIIEKRQSVAFWCNPISGHATLYWYQQILGQGPKLLIQFQNNGVVDDSQLPKDRFSAERLKGVDSTLKIQPAKLEDSAVYLCASSLGVKPPQETQYFGPGTRLLVL.

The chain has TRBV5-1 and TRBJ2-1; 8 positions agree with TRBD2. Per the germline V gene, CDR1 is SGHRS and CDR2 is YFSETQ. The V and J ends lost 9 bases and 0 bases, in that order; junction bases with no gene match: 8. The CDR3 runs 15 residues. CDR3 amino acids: CAISSGPRSYNEQFF. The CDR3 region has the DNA TGCGCCATCTCTAGCGGGCCGCGCTCCTACAATGAGCAGTTCTTC.

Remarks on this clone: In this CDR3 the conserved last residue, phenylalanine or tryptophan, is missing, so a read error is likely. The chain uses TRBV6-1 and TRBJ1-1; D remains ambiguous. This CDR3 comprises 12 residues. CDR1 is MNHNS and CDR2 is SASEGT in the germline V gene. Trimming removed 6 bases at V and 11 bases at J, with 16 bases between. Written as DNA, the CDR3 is TGTGCCAGCAGGGCCTCGGTTGATAGCGCTTTCCTT. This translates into CASRASVDSAFL.

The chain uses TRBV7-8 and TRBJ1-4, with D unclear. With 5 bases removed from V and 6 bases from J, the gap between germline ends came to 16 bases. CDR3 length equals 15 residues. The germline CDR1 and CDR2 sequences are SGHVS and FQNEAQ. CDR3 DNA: TGTGCCAGCAGCCCCTGGAGGGTCGGTTATGAAAAACTGTTTTTT. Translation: CASSPWRVGYEKLFF. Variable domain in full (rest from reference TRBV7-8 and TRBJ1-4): GAGVSQSPRYKVAKRGQDVALRCDPISGHVSLFWYQQALGQGPEFLTYFQNEAQLDKSGLPSDRFFAERPEGSVSTLKIQRTQQEDSAVYLCASSPWRVGYEKLFFGSGTQLSVL.

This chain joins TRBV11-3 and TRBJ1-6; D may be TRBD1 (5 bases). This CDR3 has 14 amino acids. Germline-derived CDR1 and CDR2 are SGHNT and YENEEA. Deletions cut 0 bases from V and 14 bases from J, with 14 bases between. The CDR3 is CASSLDRAGRTLHF. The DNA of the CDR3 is TGTGCCAGCAGCTTAGATCGGGCGGGACGAACCCTCCACTTT.

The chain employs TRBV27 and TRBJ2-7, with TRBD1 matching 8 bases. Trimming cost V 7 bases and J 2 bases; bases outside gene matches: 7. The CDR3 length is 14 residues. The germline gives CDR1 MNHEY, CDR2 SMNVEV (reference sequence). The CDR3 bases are TGTGCCAGCATCCCCGGGGACAGGACCTACGAGCAGTACTTC. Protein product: CASIPGDRTYEQYF.

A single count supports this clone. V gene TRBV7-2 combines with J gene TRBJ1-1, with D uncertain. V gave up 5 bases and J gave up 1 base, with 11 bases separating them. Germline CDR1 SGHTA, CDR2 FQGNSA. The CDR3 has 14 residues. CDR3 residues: CASSQQNSNTEAFF. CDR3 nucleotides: TGTGCCAGCAGCCAACAGAATTCGAACACTGAAGCTTTCTTT.

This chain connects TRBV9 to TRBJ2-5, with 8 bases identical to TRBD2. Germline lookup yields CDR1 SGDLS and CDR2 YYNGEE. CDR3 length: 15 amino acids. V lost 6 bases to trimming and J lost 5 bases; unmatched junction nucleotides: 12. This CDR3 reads CASTLDTGGWETQYF. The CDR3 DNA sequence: TGTGCCAGCACCCTAGACACGGGAGGGTGGGAGACCCAGTACTTC.

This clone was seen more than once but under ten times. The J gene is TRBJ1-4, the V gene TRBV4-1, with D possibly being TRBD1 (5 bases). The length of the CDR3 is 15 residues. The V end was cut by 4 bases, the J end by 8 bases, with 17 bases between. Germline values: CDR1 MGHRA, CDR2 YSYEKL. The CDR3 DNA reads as TGCGCCAGCAGCCCTATGGGGGAGGGGAACGAAAAACTGTTTTTT. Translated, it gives CASSPMGEGNEKLFF.

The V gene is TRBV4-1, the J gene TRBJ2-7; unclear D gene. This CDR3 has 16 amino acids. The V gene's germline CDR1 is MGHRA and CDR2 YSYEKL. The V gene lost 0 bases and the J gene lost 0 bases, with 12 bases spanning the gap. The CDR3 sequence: CASSQDIGRFSYEQYF. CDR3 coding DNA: TGCGCCAGCAGCCAAGATATCGGCAGGTTCTCCTACGAGCAGTACTTC.

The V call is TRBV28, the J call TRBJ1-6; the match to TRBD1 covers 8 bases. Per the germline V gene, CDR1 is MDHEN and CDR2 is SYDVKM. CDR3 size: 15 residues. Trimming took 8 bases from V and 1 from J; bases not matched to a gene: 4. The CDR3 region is CASGQGASYNSPLHF. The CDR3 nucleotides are TGTGCCAGCGGCCAGGGGGCATCCTATAATTCACCCCTCCACTTT.

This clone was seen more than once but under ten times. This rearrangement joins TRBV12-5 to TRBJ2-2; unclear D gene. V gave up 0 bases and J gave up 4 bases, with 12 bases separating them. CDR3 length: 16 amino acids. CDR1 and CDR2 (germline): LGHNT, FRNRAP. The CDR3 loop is CASGLVSGPGTGELFF. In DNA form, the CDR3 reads TGTGCTAGTGGTTTGGTATCGGGTCCCGGCACCGGGGAGCTGTTTTTT.

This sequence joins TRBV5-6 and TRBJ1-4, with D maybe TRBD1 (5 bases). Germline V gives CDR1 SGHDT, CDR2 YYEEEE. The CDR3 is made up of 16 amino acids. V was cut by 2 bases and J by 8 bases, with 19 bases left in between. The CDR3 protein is CASSLQFGGVGEKLFF. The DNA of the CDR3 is TGTGCCAGCAGCTTACAATTTGGGGGGGTAGGAGAAAAACTGTTTTTT.

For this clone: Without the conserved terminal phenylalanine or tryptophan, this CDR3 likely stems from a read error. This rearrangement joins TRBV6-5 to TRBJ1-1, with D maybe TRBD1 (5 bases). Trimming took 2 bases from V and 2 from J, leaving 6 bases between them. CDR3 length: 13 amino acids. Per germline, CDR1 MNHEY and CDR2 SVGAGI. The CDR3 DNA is TGTGCCAGCAGTTACACAGGTAACACTGAAGCTTTCCTT. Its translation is CASSYTGNTEAFL.